This T cell receptor beta chain derives from a study of T cells in Graves' hyperthyroidism and ophthalmopathy (dated by TCRdb to the late 2010s). A note on the overall study: Peripheral blood was collected at initial diagnosis, before any treatment. TCR V-J signatures able to tell the groups apart were searched for in a discovery cohort of 90 to 100 patients, of whom around 42 had Graves' ophthalmopathy and about 55 had stable Graves' hyperthyroidism. Prospective prediction of ophthalmopathy was tested in an independent validation cohort consisting of about 20 hyperthyroidism patients and about 17 patients who later progressed to ophthalmopathy. For training and testing, the 80 to 100 patients in the discovery cohort were randomly divided in a 7:3 ratio. In about six Graves' hyperthyroidism patients, the study also compared T-cell repertoires from thyroid tissue with T-cell repertoires from blood. Following sampling, methimazole starting at 30 mg daily was given to hyperthyroidism patients, and high-dose intravenous methylprednisolone was given to ophthalmopathy patients. TCR Vbeta CDR3 sequencing of around 130 peripheral blood samples (roughly 41 ophthalmopathy, under 80 hyperthyroidism and approximately 17 progressor patients) is reported in the paper.

The full study reports these points: Most expanded thyroid clonotypes (frequency above 0.001) were also found in blood, which suggests that blood repertoires may mirror thyroid immune responses. In validation, progression to ophthalmopathy was predicted by the model with more than 65% sensitivity and 72.22% specificity, a median of about 6 months before onset. Sample size was not statistically predetermined, and blinding of investigators to group allocation was not performed. A model built on a 13 V-J signature distinguished ophthalmopathy from stable hyperthyroidism, reaching 87.88% sensitivity and around 81% specificity in cross-validation and 80%/75% in testing.

Moderately to severely active disease, a Clinical Activity Score of at least 3, a NOSPECS grade of at least 4, and a duration under 3 months were present in ophthalmopathy patients. Any patient with an uncontrolled infection, another autoimmune disease, pregnancy or lactation was excluded. Diagnoses were established on the basis of clinical symptoms, serum thyroxine and TRAb, thyroid ultrasound, and orbital computed tomography. PBMCs were isolated from approximately 10 ml of fresh peripheral blood by Ficoll-Paque density gradient centrifugation. Total RNA was extracted with Trizol reagent, and quality was checked on an Agilent 2100 Bioanalyzer. Amplification of TCR beta CDR3 regions was carried out from RNA transcripts. The TCR CDR3 was subjected to a first round of RT-PCR using the HTBI primer set and the Qiagen OneStep RT-PCR kit. Libraries were constructed in a second round of multiplex PCR, after which size selection and purification were performed. Paired-end sequencing of the libraries was performed with 100 bp reads on an Illumina HiSeq2000. In the source study's methods: SOAPnuke was used to process the raw data, removing reads that contained adapters or uncalled bases, had a mean Phred below 15, or lacked an exact match to the constant primer or identifier. High-quality paired reads were merged using COPE v1.2.5, and each unique nucleotide sequence was defined as a clonotype. MiTCR v1.1 was used to align clonotypes to the IMGT TRBV, TRBD and TRBJ reference segments. The analysis included only V-J combinations with a frequency above 0.0001, which together covered around 99% of the repertoires. The TCS score was defined as F50 (clonal expansion) divided by E x V (chaos), with BLOSUM62-based TCRdist calculated between CDR3 peptides within each V-J. Welch's t-statistics and random forest reduced just over 500 V-J features to under 15, which were used in a naive Bayes classifier (R e1071). The similarity between thyroid and blood repertoires was quantified using the Morisita-Horn index. TCRdb reran the public reads through fastp at Q25 and MiXCR, keeping productive beta chains. Each record represents a unique CDR3 protein, reported with the most common genes and DNA among its rows. These V and J calls derive from TCRdb rather than the authors' analysis. The sample table shows around 610,000 distinct CDR3 sequences, and around 15% are seen once. The ten largest clones represent approximately 4.3% of the sample.

V and J are truncated by 7 bases and 5 bases respectively, leaving an intervening sequence of 18 bases. There are 14 amino acids in the CDR3, from cysteine to phenylalanine inclusive. Just the 42-base CDR3 DNA is kept, in frame starting at base 1. In its sample, this clonotype was seen a few times. Its target antigen remains unknown. Per-base qualities were not stored, and no clone one base away is much larger. Specimen: blood. The chain couples TRBV12-3 or TRBV12-4 to TRBJ2-7; the D gene identity is not certain. This TCR was sampled from a middle-aged woman with Graves' ophthalmopathy. Here is the DNA: TGTGCCAGCACACTGGCGAGTAATCGCCACGAGCAGTACTTC. Translated, this is CASTLASNRHEQYF.